Here is one T cell receptor (beta chain) with its context. These data originate in a study of cytomegalovirus exposure and HLA in healthy donors. V was pared by 5 bases and J by 7 bases, with 10 bases of the junction left unmatched. Per the germline V gene, CDR1 is PRHDT and CDR2 is FYEKMQ (reference sequence). This CDR3 is 15 amino acids long. In the PCR, 60 Vbeta and 13 Jbeta primers were used. The repertoire was sequenced with immunoSEQ multiplex PCR; TCRdb's copy has only in-frame clones and lacks some. The profile covers some 200,000 clones, with around 83% appearing a single time and roughly 1.5% taken by the ten largest.

The origin of this receptor is a girl aged 10-17 years in good health and CMV-seronegative. Source material: PBMCs. This sequence joins TRBV13 and TRBJ2-1; 8 nucleotides match TRBD2. CDR3 in DNA: TGTGCCAGCAGCCCCCTAAGCGGGAGCCCTAATGAGCAGTTCTTC. Translation: CASSPLSGSPNEQFF. The whole variable domain, filled in from reference TRBV13 and TRBJ2-1, reads AAGVIQSPRHLIKEKRETATLKCYPIPRHDTVYWYQQGPGQDPQFLISFYEKMQSDKGSIPDRFSAQQFSDYHSELNMSSLELGDSALYFCASSPLSGSPNEQFFGPGTRLTVL.